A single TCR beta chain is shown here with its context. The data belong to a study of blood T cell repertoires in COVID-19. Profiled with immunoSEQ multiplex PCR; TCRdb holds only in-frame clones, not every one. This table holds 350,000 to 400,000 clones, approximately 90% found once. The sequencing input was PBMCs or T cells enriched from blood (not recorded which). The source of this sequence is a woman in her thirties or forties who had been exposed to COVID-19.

The CDR3 region has the DNA TGCGCCAGCAGCCGAGAGGGGGGTAGTACCTACGAGCAGTACTTC. This encodes CASSREGGSTYEQYF. The V and J genes are TRBV4-1 and TRBJ2-7; D possibly uses TRBD1 or TRBD2 (6 bases each). Trimming stripped 4 bases from V and 2 bases from J, with 15 bases between. Germline assignment: CDR1 MGHRA and CDR2 YSYEKL. The CDR3 sequence is 15 residues long.